Listed below are T cell receptor beta chains from one sample, sequenced in a study of cytomegalovirus exposure and HLA in healthy donors. Clones were read by immunoSEQ multiplex PCR, and TCRdb kept only the in-frame ones, dropping some. The data contain tens of thousands of clones, around 72% of them singletons. The sample comprised PBMCs. Every receptor here comes from a woman in her twenties or thirties in good health and CMV-seropositive. The CDR3 runs from the conserved cysteine through the conserved F or W. The D gene is left open where the match is weak. The size field is filled for only some rows; it gives once, few, many or a size class.

>TRBV7-6|.|.
CASSLEALAIVEQYF
>TRBV7-9|.|.
CASSATENTIYF
>TRBV9|TRBD1|.
CASSVGQGSRGEKLFF
>TRBV12-5|TRBD2|.
CASGLGPRTSGFPEGEQFF
>TRBV7-6|.|.
CASSLAYGVLNTEAFF
>TRBV27|TRBD2|.
CASRGSGRGNEQFF
>TRBV29-1|TRBD1|once
CSAGQGGQDTQYF
>TRBV9|.|.
CASSPRSNYGYTF
>TRBV27|.|.
CASSLSRRTEAFF
>TRBV2|.|once
CASSEAYEQYF
>TRBV6-5|TRBD2|.
CASSYQAGLAGTEQFF
>TRBV7-9|.|once
CASSSWNTEAFF
>TRBV7-9|TRBD1|.
CASSPAGPQGAIYGYTF
>TRBV14|TRBD1|.
CASSGDRVGTDTQYF
>TRBV29-1|TRBD1|few
CSVEGQGVIQYF
>TRBV19|.|.
CASSRGGAETQYF
>TRBV27|.|.
CASNRAGNADTQYF
>TRBV29-1|.|once
CSVEETKTQYF
>TRBV15|.|.
CATSSRSTGPYEQYF
>TRBV27|.|once
CASSLEQNYEQYF
>TRBV7-6|.|.
CASSITGTTGGARETQYF
>TRBV7-2|.|.
CASSFWSGKTYEQYF
>TRBV6-1|.|few
CASRRGYEQYF
>TRBV5-1|TRBD1|few
CASSLEGQGADTQYF
>TRBV27|.|.
CASSLRWKGGDTQYF
>TRBV28|.|.
CASSFRQIYGYTF
>TRBV13|TRBD2|.
CASSLVRTSINNEQFF
>TRBV29-1|.|few
CSVDGGSTEAFF
>TRBV27|TRBD1|once
CASSFAGTGGDYGYTF
>TRBV28|.|.
CASSLVSPGQSIGRGGYTF
>TRBV30|TRBD2|.
CAWSGGDSGRRETQYF
>TRBV28|TRBD2|.
CASSATRGTSGLNEQFF
>TRBV5-8|TRBD1|.
CASTREGTGGRYTF
>TRBV27|TRBD2|.
CASSLGPGLAGTGELFF
>TRBV7-2|.|.
CASSLGASWSEQYF
>TRBV28|TRBD2|few
CASIWGTLAGYNEQFF
>TRBV6-5|.|.
CASSYGQGNTQYF
>TRBV2|TRBD2|.
CASSEGALAGVPGELFF
>TRBV2|.|.
CASTYSQGSSPLHF
>TRBV6-5|.|.
CASREGPGNQPQHF
>TRBV28|TRBD2|.
CAGGGGESSYEQYF
>TRBV2|TRBD1|.
CASKDRALFF
>TRBV5-6|.|.
CASSPGGARVPGNTIYF
>TRBV28|.|.
CASSLTGSGSPLHF
>TRBV28|.|.
CASSLIQGYGEKLFF
>TRBV19|TRBD1|.
CASSIMGQGDQPQHF
>TRBV18|.|.
CASSPPGGENQPQHF
>TRBV7-2|TRBD1|.
CASSLALDRGQFHYEQYF
>TRBV25-1|.|.
CATYVEPYEQYF
>TRBV23-1|TRBD1|once
CASSQPTPDREQETQYF
>TRBV5-6|TRBD1|.
CASRDRAANSPLHF
>TRBV11-3|.|.
CASSLAGSNTGELFF
>TRBV2|.|.
CASSEALRGTDTQYF
>TRBV10-3|TRBD2|.
CAISERGTGGSYEQYF
>TRBV19|.|.
CASSRRGREYEQYF
>TRBV5-1|.|.
CTSSLVGSYGGGYTF
>TRBV5-4|TRBD1|.
CASSQDRGNIQYF